This T cell receptor (beta chain) was identified in a study of cytomegalovirus exposure and HLA in healthy donors (dated by TCRdb to about 2017). The study in broad terms: An earlier analysis of approximately 640 of the donors reported 250 to 300 Gb of sequence data and around 110 million unique TCR beta sequences from roughly 200 million T cells. The number of donors typed differed by locus, with roughly 629-640 for A, B, C, DRB1 and DQB1, around 500 for DQA1, approximately 580 for DPA1, and 472 for DPB1. Rather than using new phenotypic data, the later analysis identified candidate immune exposures from TCR beta sequences and from how often those sequences occurred across donors. Along with the roughly 670-subject first cohort, a separate validation cohort of some 130 different subjects was used. All discovery cohort repertoires had been generated using a single sequencing platform. Four or five DR-DQ haplotypes were handled as single units for association and clustering, since linkage in the cohort was strong. A later genetic analysis took genome-wide SNP genotypes for about three fifths of the roughly 700 donors and used that subset as a discovery cohort. An earlier analysis of roughly 600 of the donors used high-throughput TCR beta sequencing to judge whether each TCR beta V gene segment behaved as functional or pseudogenic. The study profiled the T cell repertoires of 500 to 800 subjects by immunosequencing and related them to cytomegalovirus serostatus. A later analysis re-examined previously published TCR beta repertoires from about 700 donors and added high-resolution HLA genotyping to investigate patterns of TCR occurrence. The study aimed to test whether signatures of past pathogen exposure could be identified by cataloging public T cell receptors. Approximately 300 gigabases of sequencing data and 70 million to 95 million unique TCR sequences made up an early release that covered several hundred HLA-typed donors. Among approximately 370 genotyped donors of the cohort, an average of roughly 230,000 unique TCR beta nucleotide sequences was sequenced per donor, of which about 19% were non-productive. HLA typing included class I and class II loci at four-digit resolution. Of the roughly 400 genotyped donors, over 65% fell in the genetic ancestry cluster associated with self-reported Caucasian donors. To predict cytomegalovirus infection status, the study combined high-throughput TCR immunosequencing, statistical association of individual TCRs with disease status, and machine learning. Alongside the repertoire data, information on donor age, sex, ethnicity and CMV serostatus was compiled. Study-wide conclusions, independent of this receptor: In a later analysis, HLA-associated TCR beta chains showed more clonal expansion and lower generation probabilities than non-associated chains that were equally common. A later analysis found that most CMV-associated TCR beta chains appeared HLA-restricted, with HLA associations seemingly driven largely by CMV exposure. According to the authors, the approach could potentially be generalized to other disease states and immunological phenotypes. In both the original and validation cohorts, the classifier was reported to diagnose cytomegalovirus status with high specificity and sensitivity. V-gene and J-gene trimming of TCR beta chains was associated with a missense DCLRE1C variant in a later genetic analysis, and the association was replicated in an independent cohort. Broadly in line with IMGT annotations, most TCR beta V segments showed up in productive rearrangements about 87% or about 30% of the time in an earlier analysis of about 500 of the donors. In the study, approximately 160 TCR beta chains were listed as associated with cytomegalovirus. A further reported finding was that TCR beta sequences accurately predicted the HLA-A and HLA-B alleles for most subjects in the first cohort. Across donors, most TCR sequences were observed very rarely, whereas some public TCRs were present in many individuals. According to a later analysis, TCR association rates differed among HLA loci, with DRB1 alleles showing the most associated TCRs and HLA-C alleles showing the fewest. Because counts were too low, more than 15 rarely observed V segments, including chromosome 9 orphons, were excluded from the earlier analysis of 587 of the donors. Immune exposure information for the cohort was limited to CMV serostatus. A group of highly shared sequence variants was considered likely to be a technical artifact of the sequencing pipeline. Some IMGT-functional V segments, including TRBV6-2 and TRBV6-3, could not be distinguished by the 87-base-pair reads and were therefore excluded. Three of the identified cytomegalovirus-associated TCR beta chains were confirmed in vitro to be specific for cytomegalovirus antigens. In a later analysis, more than 15,000 TCR beta sequences were associated with specific HLA alleles at a false discovery rate of 0.05. Correlated functional status among segregating V segments might be attributable to linkage disequilibrium, but an unknown experimental factor could not be ruled out. According to a later genetic analysis, donors in an Asian-associated ancestry cluster had fewer N-insertions in productive TCRs than the roughly 660-donor mean. Because HLA typing was unavailable for some donors at each locus, only the typed subset was used in association tests. This cohort had only TCR beta chains sequenced, and the lack of alpha or paired-chain data limited which features could be detected. When HLA alleles, especially DR and DQ, strongly co-occurred, attributing TCR associations to individual alleles was difficult. The presence/absence analyses assumed that sequencing depth was roughly uniform across donors, and that assumption may not be true. In a later analysis, several top co-occurrence clusters were reported to appear linked to parvovirus B19, influenza, CMV and Epstein-Barr virus.

This clone was seen once. This clone's antigen is unknown. Base qualities are missing; no much larger clone stands one base away. The library was obtained by the immunoSEQ multiplex PCR assay. The multiplex PCR relied on a mix of 60 forward primers for TCR Vbeta segments and 13 reverse primers for TCR Jbeta segments. A multiplex PCR assay on genomic DNA amplified the CDR3 region of rearranged TCR beta genes. The amplified TCR beta libraries were sequenced on the Illumina HiSeq System as 87-base-pair reads. The authors' analysis ran thus. In a later analysis, roughly 80 million unique TCR beta chains were counted across the approximately 640 repertoires, and around 10 million of these chains were shared by at least two donors. Raw reads were error-corrected and collapsed into unique sequences by a nearest-neighbor algorithm in which closely related sequences were merged to remove PCR and sequencing errors. V, D and J gene segments were assigned by aligning CDR3 sequences to IMGT reference sequences. For a sequence to be retained, a match of at least six nucleotides was required to both a V gene segment and a J gene segment. Rearrangements were classified as productive when the CDR3 lacked stop codons and remained in frame with V and J, and all other rearrangements were classified as non-productive. CDR3 was defined by IMGT convention, running from the second conserved V-encoded cysteine to the conserved J-encoded phenylalanine. In an earlier analysis of approximately 500 of the donors, sequences lacking an unambiguous match to a single V gene segment were excluded. In an earlier analysis of 587 of the donors, V segments were called functional above 56.7% productive rearrangements and were called segregating when the between-donor standard deviation exceeded 5%. A statistical classification framework was developed to diagnose cytomegalovirus status using the catalog of TCR beta chain sequences. In a later analysis, V and J genes were assigned by comparing TCR nucleotide sequences against IMGT/GENE-DB human TR gene sequences. Using the TCRdist pipeline, a later analysis assigned CDR3 sequences along with most-parsimonious VDJ recombination scenarios. In a later analysis, every TCR beta chain was defined by the combination of its CDR3 amino acid sequence and its V-gene family, and reads without a unique V-gene family were dropped. To address suspected cross-contamination and a sequencing artifact, a later analysis removed approximately 590 highly shared, low-generation-probability nucleotide sequences. In a later analysis, a clonal expansion index was calculated for each public chain from normalized within-repertoire ranks of inferred template counts. In a later analysis, generation probabilities were computed with a VDJ recombination model fitted to out-of-frame rearrangements, and the resulting probabilities were checked against IGoR. A later analysis scored TCR-TCR, TCR-HLA and TCR-CMV co-occurrence with hypergeometric tests, applying a repertoire-size bias correction to TCR pairs. A later analysis estimated false discovery rates by permuting HLA or CMV assignments 20 times. In a later analysis, co-occurring TCRs were grouped using DBSCAN, and TCRdist sequence similarity was added for clustering within HLA-allele-positive subsets. Repertoires with fewer than 30,000 or more than 120,000 public chains, plus five repertoires with anomalous nucleotide sharing, were excluded from co-occurrence clustering. Sourced from immuneACCESS, this table was stored by TCRdb with only in-frame sequences that have V and J called. A share of the clones is absent; for the studies checked, an unresolved V gene accounts for under half, and the remainder has no known explanation. The V and J calls and clone size were taken over from that table, and D and trimming were inferred from the DNA. A total of some 130,000 clones appear in this sample, around 78% of them only once. The ten largest make up 1.5% of the sample.

Reading from cysteine to phenylalanine, the CDR3 counts 20 amino acids. Only the CDR3 DNA is retained, 60 bases long and in frame from the first base. The germline V and J ends show losses of 2 bases and 6 bases respectively, and no gene match explains 21 bases of the junction. CDR1 SGHNT and CDR2 YYREEE were looked up in the germline V gene (reference sequence). The cohort comprised some 680 healthy bone marrow donors. All cohort members were sampled while nominally healthy, although unrecorded immune exposures were likely present. The donor was CMV seronegative and was included in the group of over 300 seronegative cohort members. Every donor gave a peripheral blood sample, and the peripheral blood mononuclear cells from that sample were used for TCR beta sequencing. The Qiagen DNeasy Blood Extraction Kit was used to extract genomic DNA from the blood cell samples.

This clonotype originated in a man aged 35-49 years in good health and CMV-seronegative. The source material was PBMCs. The receptor chain draws on TRBV5-4 and TRBJ2-1, with 9 middle bases fitting TRBD2. The DNA is as follows: TGTGCCAGCAGCTTTGTTAGCGGGAGTCGCTCGGGGATTATTTTCAATGAGCAGTTCTTC. It encodes CASSFVSGSRSGIIFNEQFF.